This T cell receptor beta chain stems from a study of shared clonotypes between healthy human individuals. Findings and caveats of the study: It was the few donors that limited the genetic and exposure-history diversity represented.

The test was conducted at deep level. Only in-frame clones appear in the TCRdb table, and some are missing; sequencing was by immunoSEQ multiplex PCR. The sample has about 990,000 clones; about 80% are singletons. Every contributor of samples was a Caucasian grown-up residing in Nashville, Tennessee. Notes on this clone: Its antigen is currently unknown.

The clonotype was recovered from a man between 18 and 29 years old in good health. Some clones in this sample may be carry-over from other donors' samples. The sample comprised memory CD4+ T cells from PBMCs. Subset: CD45RA-negative fraction.

Here the CDR3 DNA reads TGTGCCAGCAGCCTCTTAGGATCACTTGCTAGCACAGATACGCAGTATTTT. It specifies CASSLLGSLASTDTQYF. The J gene is TRBJ2-3, the V gene TRBV7-3; D unresolved. V lost 5 bases and J 0 bases, leaving 18 bases between the germline ends. Germline loops: CDR1 SGHTA, CDR2 FQGTGA. CDR3 size: 17 residues.